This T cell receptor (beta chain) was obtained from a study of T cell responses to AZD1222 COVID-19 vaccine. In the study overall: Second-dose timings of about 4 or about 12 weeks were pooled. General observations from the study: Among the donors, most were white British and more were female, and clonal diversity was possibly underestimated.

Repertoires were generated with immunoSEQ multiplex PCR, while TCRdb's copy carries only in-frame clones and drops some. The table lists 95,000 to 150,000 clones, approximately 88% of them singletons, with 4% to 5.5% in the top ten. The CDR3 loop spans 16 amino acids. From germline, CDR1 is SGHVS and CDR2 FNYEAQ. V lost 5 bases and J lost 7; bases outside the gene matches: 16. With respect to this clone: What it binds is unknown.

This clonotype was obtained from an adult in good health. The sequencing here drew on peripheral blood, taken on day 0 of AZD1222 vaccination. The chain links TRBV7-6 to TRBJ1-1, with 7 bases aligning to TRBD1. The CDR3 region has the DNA TGTGCCAGCAGCCCACGCCAGGGGGTACAGTCAGTTGAAGCTTTCTTT. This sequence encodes CASSPRQGVQSVEAFF.